This TCR beta chain came from a study of blood T cell repertoires in COVID-19. As processed by the authors: Reference gene primer amplification gave estimated nucleated cell counts. Only in-frame clones appear in the TCRdb table, and some are missing; sequencing was by immunoSEQ multiplex PCR. V and J calls plus clone size are reproduced from that table; the DNA served to infer D and trimming. The table includes around 190,000 clones, approximately 73% detected once. Germline V lookup: CDR1 MGHRA, CDR2 YSYEKL. The CDR3 runs 16 residues. V lost 0 bases to trimming and J lost 0 bases, with 12 bases between them. Participants came from roughly 24 US areas, aged roughly 18 to 89 years.

The sample comprised PBMCs or T cells enriched from blood (not recorded which). The chain uses TRBV4-1 and TRBJ2-7; D ambiguous. The TCR sequence derives from a woman aged 45-59 years with acute COVID-19. This CDR3 is CASSQDLSGSSYEQYV. CDR3 nucleotides: TGCGCCAGCAGCCAAGATCTTTCAGGAAGCTCCTACGAGCAGTACGTC.